These 11 T cell receptor beta chains came from one sample sequenced in a study of Ad26.COV2.S vaccination and SARS-CoV-2 variants. The repertoire was sequenced with immunoSEQ multiplex PCR; TCRdb's copy has only in-frame clones and lacks some. The top ten clones hold around 4% of a sample with approximately 340,000 clones, about 90% of them seen once. The sample here was peripheral blood, taken after recovery from COVID-19. Source of these receptors: a human donor who had recovered from COVID-19.

This chain links TRBV12-3 or TRBV12-4 with TRBJ1-1; D remains ambiguous. CDR3 size: 13 residues. Deletions cut 6 bases from V and 0 bases from J, with 8 bases between. CDR3 sequence: CASREGMNTEAFF. The CDR3 nucleotides read TGTGCCAGCAGGGAGGGCATGAACACTGAAGCTTTCTTT.

The gene calls are TRBV2 and TRBJ1-1; D remains ambiguous. This CDR3 comprises 9 residues. Germline-derived CDR1 and CDR2 are SNHLY and FYNNEI. The V and J ends lost 8 bases and 6 bases respectively, with 4 bases between them. The CDR3 DNA is TGTGCCAGCGGGGCTGAAGCTTTCTTT. Translation: CASGAEAFF.

The chain joins TRBV5-6 to TRBJ2-7; 8 bases are shared with TRBD2. The CDR3 is 15 amino acids. The ends lost 1 base at V and 3 bases at J; junction bases unmatched: 6. CDR1 SGHDT and CDR2 YYEEEE come from the germline V gene. The CDR3 loop reads CASSLTGGASYEQYF. The CDR3 nucleotides are TGTGCCAGCAGCTTGACCGGGGGGGCCAGCTACGAGCAGTACTTC.

The genes are TRBV29-1 and TRBJ2-3; 11 bases are a match to TRBD2. Germline assignment: CDR1 SQVTM and CDR2 ANQGSEA. With V trimmed by 2 bases and J by 7 bases, 5 bases remained unmatched. The CDR3 contains 14 residues. The CDR3 bases are TGCAGCGTTGAACTAGCGGGGGGCGGAAATACGCAGTATTTT. It encodes CSVELAGGGNTQYF.

The chain combines TRBV10-1 with TRBJ1-1; maybe TRBD1 (5 bases). The CDR3 has 13 residues. V lost 4 bases to trimming and J lost 7 bases, with 13 bases between them. Germline assignment: CDR1 WNHNN and CDR2 SYGVQD (reference sequence). CDR3 amino acids: CASSGDPSREAFF. In DNA, the CDR3 is TGCGCCAGCAGTGGGGACCCATCCCGTGAAGCTTTCTTT.

The chain links TRBV10-3 to TRBJ2-3; D may match TRBD1 or TRBD2 (5 bases each). The V end was cut by 10 bases, the J end by 0 bases, with 20 bases between. This CDR3 is built from 16 residues. The V gene's germline CDR1 is ENHRY and CDR2 SYGVKD. The CDR3 protein is CATVGVSGSSTDTQYF. DNA of the CDR3: TGTGCCACCGTGGGGGTTTCGGGGTCTAGCACAGATACGCAGTATTTT.

CDR3 nucleotide sequence: TGTGCCAGCAGCCCTGGACTAGCGGGACCCAATGAGCAGTTCTTC. Translated, it gives CASSPGLAGPNEQFF. The chain employs TRBV28 and TRBJ2-1, with 12 bases aligning to TRBD2. This CDR3 comprises 15 residues. The trim removed 6 bases at V and 6 bases at J, leaving 6 bases unmatched. Germline V CDR1 and CDR2: MDHEN, SYDVKM.

This sequence joins TRBV10-3 and TRBJ2-3; D possibly uses TRBD1 or TRBD2 (5 bases each). Deletions cut 10 bases from V and 6 bases from J, with 23 bases between. The CDR3 runs 15 residues. Per germline, CDR1 ENHRY and CDR2 SYGVKD. The CDR3 DNA reads TGTGCCACCATTTTGACTGGGGGTATTGGGGATACGCAGTATTTT. It specifies CATILTGGIGDTQYF.

The genes are TRBV5-6 and TRBJ2-3, with TRBD2 matching 10 bases. Germline CDR1 SGHDT, CDR2 YYEEEE. V was clipped by 3 bases and J by 4 bases; unmatched bases: 11. The CDR3 is 17 amino acids. The CDR3 is CASSSLPSGGAADTQYF. CDR3 DNA sequence: TGTGCCAGCAGCTCCCTCCCTAGCGGGGGTGCGGCAGATACGCAGTATTTT.

This clone was counted a few times. The J gene is TRBJ2-3, the V gene TRBV5-1; no reliable D call. Trimming pared 1 base from V and 4 bases from J, leaving 13 bases between. Germline CDR1 is SGHRS and CDR2 is YFSETQ. The CDR3 is made up of 15 amino acids. The CDR3 bases are TGCGCCAGCAGCTTGAGGTTGGAAAAAGCAGATACGCAGTATTTT. Translated, it gives CASSLRLEKADTQYF.

V gene TRBV2 combines with J gene TRBJ1-1; unclear D gene. Trimming shortened V by 0 bases and J by 2 bases, and 7 bases separated the two germline ends. CDR1 is SNHLY, CDR2 FYNNEI, per germline. This CDR3 is 14 amino acids long. In DNA form, the CDR3 reads TGTGCCAGCAGTGAAGCTACCAGCAACACTGAAGCTTTCTTT. This gives the protein CASSEATSNTEAFF.